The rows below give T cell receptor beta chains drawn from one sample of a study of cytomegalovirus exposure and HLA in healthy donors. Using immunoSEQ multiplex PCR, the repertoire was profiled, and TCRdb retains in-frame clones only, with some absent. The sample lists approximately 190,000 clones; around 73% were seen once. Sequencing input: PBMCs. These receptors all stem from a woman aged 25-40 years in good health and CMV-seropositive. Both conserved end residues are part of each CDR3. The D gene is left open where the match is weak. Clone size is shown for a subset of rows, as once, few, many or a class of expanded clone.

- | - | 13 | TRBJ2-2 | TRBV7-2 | CASNGGNTGELFF | TGTGCCAGCAACGGAGGGAACACCGGGGAGCTGTTTTTT
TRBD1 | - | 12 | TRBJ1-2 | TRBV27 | CASSGQGRGYTF | TGTGCCAGCAGCGGACAGGGCCGTGGCTACACCTTC
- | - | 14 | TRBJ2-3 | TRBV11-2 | CASSLGLSTDTQYF | TGTGCCAGCAGCTTAGGGCTTTCCACAGATACGCAGTATTTT
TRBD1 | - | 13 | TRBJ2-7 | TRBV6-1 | CASILTGDYEQYF | TGTGCCAGCATTTTGACAGGGGATTACGAGCAGTACTTC
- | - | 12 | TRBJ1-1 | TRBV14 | CASSPQRTEAFF | TGTGCCAGCAGCCCTCAGAGGACTGAAGCTTTCTTT
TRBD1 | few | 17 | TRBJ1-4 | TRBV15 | CATSRSRGDRLNEKLFF | TGTGCCACCAGCAGATCTCGCGGGGACAGACTAAATGAAAAACTGTTTTTT
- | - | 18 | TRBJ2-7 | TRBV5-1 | CASSLQPVGRLSSYEQYF | TGCGCCAGCAGCTTGCAACCCGTAGGCAGACTCAGCTCCTACGAGCAGTACTTC
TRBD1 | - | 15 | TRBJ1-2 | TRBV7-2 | CASSLDRADNYGYTF | TGTGCCAGCAGCCTAGACAGGGCCGATAACTATGGCTACACCTTC
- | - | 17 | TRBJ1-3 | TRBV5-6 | CASSLARGMGSGNTIYF | TGTGCCAGCAGCTTGGCGCGGGGGATGGGCTCTGGAAACACCATATATTTT
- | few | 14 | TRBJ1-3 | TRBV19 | CASNPTFSGNTIYF | TGTGCCAGTAACCCGACATTCTCTGGAAACACCATATATTTT
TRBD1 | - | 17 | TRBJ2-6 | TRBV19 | CASRTGGTASGANVLTF | TGTGCCAGTAGAACAGGGGGAACTGCCTCTGGGGCCAACGTCCTGACTTTC
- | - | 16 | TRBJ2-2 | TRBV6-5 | CASSYDWGVNTGELFF | TGTGCCAGCAGTTACGATTGGGGGGTGAACACCGGGGAGCTGTTTTTT
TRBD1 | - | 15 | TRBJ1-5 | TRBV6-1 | CASSQGQGYNQPQHF | TGTGCCAGCAGCCAGGGACAGGGGTACAATCAGCCCCAGCATTTT
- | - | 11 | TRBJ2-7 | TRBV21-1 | CASSLVYEQYF | TGTGCCAGCAGCCTAGTCTACGAGCAGTACTTC
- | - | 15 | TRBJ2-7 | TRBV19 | CASSWDSQSSYEQYF | TGTGCCAGTAGTTGGGACTCCCAGAGCTCCTACGAGCAGTACTTC
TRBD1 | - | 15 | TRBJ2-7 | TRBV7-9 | CASSLNWDRGSEQYF | TGTGCCAGCAGCTTAAATTGGGACAGGGGGAGCGAGCAGTACTTC
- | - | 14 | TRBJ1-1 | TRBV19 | CASSGGTVNTEAFF | TGTGCCAGTAGTGGCGGGACGGTGAACACTGAAGCTTTCTTT
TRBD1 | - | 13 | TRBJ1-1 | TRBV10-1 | CASSADRALEAFF | TGCGCCAGCAGTGCGGACAGGGCGCTTGAAGCTTTCTTT
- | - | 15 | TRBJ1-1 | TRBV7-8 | CASSLGRGAPTEAFF | TGTGCCAGCAGCTTAGGTCGGGGGGCGCCCACTGAAGCTTTCTTT
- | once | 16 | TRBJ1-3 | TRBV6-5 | CASSYSQGSSGNTIYF | TGTGCCAGCAGTTACTCCCAGGGGAGCTCTGGAAACACCATATATTTT
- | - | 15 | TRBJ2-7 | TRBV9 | CASSVRGGDSHEQYF | TGTGCCAGCAGCGTGAGAGGAGGGGACAGTCACGAGCAGTACTTC
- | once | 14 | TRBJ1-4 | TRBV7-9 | CASSFRGTNEKLFF | TGTGCCAGCAGCTTCAGGGGCACTAATGAAAAACTGTTTTTT
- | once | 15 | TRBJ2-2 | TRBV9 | CASSITGSNTGELFF | TGTGCCAGCAGCATTACAGGTTCGAACACCGGGGAGCTGTTTTTT
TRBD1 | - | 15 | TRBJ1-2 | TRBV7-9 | CASSSSSDRGYGYTF | TGTGCCAGCAGCTCATCAAGTGACAGGGGGTACGGCTACACCTTC
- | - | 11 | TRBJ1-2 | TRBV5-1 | CASTLGSGYTF | TGCGCCAGCACCCTAGGATCTGGCTACACCTTC
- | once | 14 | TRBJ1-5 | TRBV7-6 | CASSPTASVTPQHF | TGTGCCAGCAGCCCCACAGCTTCCGTCACGCCCCAGCATTTT
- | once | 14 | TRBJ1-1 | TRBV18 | CASSPIGGPTEAFF | TGTGCCAGCTCACCAATCGGGGGTCCCACTGAAGCTTTCTTT
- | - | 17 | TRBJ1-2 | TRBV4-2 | CASSQVGRGNVDYGYTF | TGTGCCAGCAGCCAAGTAGGCAGGGGTAACGTTGACTATGGCTACACCTTC